Here is one T cell receptor beta chain with its context. This receptor's antigen is unknown. No base-level quality is on record; no much larger clone is a single base apart. The data originate from a study of T cells in localized non-small cell lung cancer (dated by TCRdb to about 2020). Regarding the study in general: The study analyzed T cell repertoires of 236 early-stage NSCLC patients, comparing tumors and uninvolved tumor-adjacent lungs. The mean age of the NSCLC patients was under 70 years, with 120 to 150 men and about a hundred women. The cohort was made up of a few hundred treatment-naive NSCLC patients whose localized lung tumors had been resected. Points the paper makes about the study in general: Because multi-region sequencing of the tumors was not done, intratumor heterogeneity could not be ruled out. Of the top 100 tumor clones, a median of approximately 60 were detected in paired uninvolved adjacent lung; around 30 were also among that lung's top 100. Uninvolved tumor-adjacent lung showed the highest T cell clonality, higher than tumor, which suggests more focused antigenic responses in the adjacent lung. Longer overall survival was associated with higher T cell density in blood, whereas shorter survival was associated with higher clonality in adjacent lung. Because the study design was exploratory, TCR variables were selected using unadjusted p-values without false-discovery rate correction.

The CDR3, from cysteine to phenylalanine, totals 16 residues. Left in the record is the CDR3 DNA by itself, 48 bases read in frame from the first base. Trimming costs V 3 bases and J 6 bases, and their ends lie 18 bases apart. In the germline V gene (reference sequence), CDR1 corresponds to LNHDA and CDR2 to SQIVND. The immunoSEQ Assay was used to sequence TCR beta CDR3 regions from DNA. The original methods were these. T cell density was computed as TCR beta template counts normalized to usable DNA estimated by amplifying housekeeping genes. Using the preseqR package, richness was estimated by extrapolating to 120,000 templates for tissue samples and 400,000 templates for PBMC samples. Clonality was defined as one minus Pielou's evenness. Differential abundance testing on productive amino-acid clonotypes, with a minimum total count of 5 and an alpha of 0.1, was used to identify tissue-enriched TCRs. The Jaccard Index and the Morisita Overlap Index were used to quantify repertoire overlap between compartments. GLIPH clustered TCR beta CDR3s with public tetramer-defined viral CDR3s; viral motifs required at least three viral sequences plus V-gene enrichment. The source is immuneACCESS, and TCRdb retained only in-frame sequences with V and J called. Part of the clones is not carried over; for the studies checked, unresolved V genes explain less than half of this, and the remainder is unexplained. Clone size and V and J calls were adopted from that table, with D and trimming inferred from the DNA. The sample contains 50,000 to 75,000 clones, roughly 90% of them found a single time. The top ten clones comprise 20% to 25% of the sample.

At diagnosis, peripheral blood, uninvolved tumor-adjacent lung and tumor were collected and stored as a combination of fresh-frozen and FFPE material. For TCR repertoire profiling, blood samples were analyzed in the form of peripheral blood mononuclear cells. The TCR comes from a man aged 35 to 69 with stage I squamous cell lung carcinoma. The chain is made from TRBV19 and TRBJ2-1; the D element could tentatively be TRBD1 or TRBD2, as 5 bases agree for each. The sequencing used peripheral blood, collected before any cancer treatment. The CDR3 in this case is CASSMVGRVGVNEQFF. The sequence in DNA is TGTGCCAGTAGTATGGTTGGCAGGGTCGGGGTCAATGAGCAGTTCTTC.